This T cell receptor beta chain is drawn from a study of T cells after yellow fever vaccination. Study summary: Fractions of limited cellularity were prepared by means of SMART-Seq v4 Ultra Low Input. Study-level results: In FACS-sorted repertoires, abundant clonotypes from the bulk population could appear as contaminants.

A word on this clonotype: The antigen remains unidentified.

TCRdb analysed the 5' RACE reads with MiXCR anew, one entry per CDR3 protein. The repertoire has approximately 580,000 distinct CDR3 sequences, 17% of them found once; the top ten carry roughly a sixth. This CDR3 has 15 amino acids. Deletions cut 5 bases from V and 6 bases from J, with 20 bases between. CDR1 and CDR2 (germline): MDHEN, SYDVKM. This TCR was sampled from a man younger than 35 who received the YFV17D yellow fever vaccine. Sequences were derived from PBMCs, sampled 4 to 6 days after the first yellow fever vaccination. The rearrangement uses TRBV28 and TRBJ2-7; TRBD1 is a possible D gene (6 bases). The CDR3 loop reads CASSHLGQGTGEQYV. The CDR3 region has the DNA TGTGCCAGCAGTCACCTGGGTCAGGGGACGGGCGAGCAGTACGTC.